Listed here are 27 T cell receptor beta chains from one sample, sequenced in a study of shared clonotypes between healthy human individuals. TCRdb's copy holds only in-frame clones and misses some; the assay was immunoSEQ multiplex PCR. The data show millions of clones, more than 90% seen once. The material sequenced was naive CD4+ T cells sorted from blood. Specified subset: CD45RA+ positively selected. The receptors were sampled from a man aged 18 to 35 in good health.

This sequence joins TRBV18 and TRBJ1-1; 8 nucleotides align to TRBD1. This CDR3 comprises 15 residues. V dropped 4 bases and J dropped 4; count of bases not matched to a gene: 8. The germline V gene has CDR1 KGHSH and CDR2 LQKENI. CDR3 loop: CASSLVTGGGTEAFF. Here the CDR3 DNA reads TGTGCCAGCTCACTAGTAACAGGGGGAGGCACTGAAGCTTTCTTT.

This chain connects TRBV6-1 to TRBJ2-5; TRBD1 matches at 8 bases. The J segment lost 5 bases and the V segment lost 0 bases, leaving 8 bases of the junction unmatched. Germline lookup yields CDR1 MNHNS and CDR2 SASEGT. The length of the CDR3 is 16 residues. The CDR3 sequence: CASSEAGQGAWETQYF. The CDR3 DNA reads as TGTGCCAGCAGTGAAGCGGGCCAGGGGGCTTGGGAGACCCAGTACTTC.

The J gene is TRBJ1-4, the V gene TRBV4-1, with D possibly being TRBD1 (5 bases). The CDR3 length is 19 residues. Trimming removed 4 bases at V and 7 bases at J, with 28 bases between. Germline lookup yields CDR1 MGHRA and CDR2 YSYEKL. The CDR3 is CASSLWWSKEGPLGEKLFF. CDR3 DNA: TGCGCCAGCAGCCTGTGGTGGTCTAAGGAGGGGCCGCTTGGTGAAAAACTGTTTTTT.

This chain joins TRBV7-2 and TRBJ1-5, with D possibly TRBD1 on 5 matching bases. V dropped 5 bases and J dropped 7 bases, with 12 bases sitting between them. The CDR3 has 13 residues. The germline V gene has CDR1 SGHTA and CDR2 FQGNSA. CDR3 protein: CASSRDSQQPQHF. DNA of the CDR3: TGTGCCAGCAGCCGGGACTCCCAGCAGCCCCAGCATTTT.

This chain connects TRBV9 to TRBJ2-1; TRBD2 might be the D (5 bases). Germline V gene sequence: CDR1 SGDLS, CDR2 YYNGEE. There are 15 residues in the CDR3. V was cut by 2 bases and J by 3 bases, with 12 bases left in between. The CDR3 protein is CASSVLGDIYNEQFF. In nucleotides, the CDR3 is TGTGCCAGCAGCGTTTTGGGAGACATCTACAATGAGCAGTTCTTC.

The chain links TRBV7-2 to TRBJ2-4, with D perhaps matching TRBD2 (5 bases). V dropped 0 bases and J dropped 0 bases, with 12 bases sitting between them. The CDR3 extends over 17 amino acids. CDR1 SGHTA and CDR2 FQGNSA come from the germline V gene. The CDR3 bases are TGTGCCAGCAGCTTAGCGACCCCCAGCGGAGCCAAAAACATTCAGTACTTC. This translates into CASSLATPSGAKNIQYF. Drawing the rest from reference TRBV7-2 and TRBJ2-4, the complete variable domain is GAGVSQSPSNKVTEKGKDVELRCDPISGHTALYWYRQSLGQGLEFLIYFQGNSAPDKSGLPSDRFSAERTGGSVSTLTIQRTQQEDSAVYLCASSLATPSGAKNIQYFGAGTRLSVL.

The chain combines TRBV7-3 with TRBJ2-1; D remains unclear. Trimming took off 5 bases at V and 3 bases at J, with 11 bases between the two ends. Per germline, CDR1 SGHTA and CDR2 FQGTGA. CDR3 size: 14 residues. The CDR3 DNA reads TGTGCCAGCAGCCCATACGGCAGCTACAATGAGCAGTTCTTC. This sequence encodes CASSPYGSYNEQFF.

The genes are TRBV6-6 and TRBJ1-2; weak D call: TRBD1 (5 bases). This CDR3 region has 15 residues. Deletions cut 7 bases from V and 0 bases from J, with 15 bases between. CDR1 is MNHNY, CDR2 SVGAGI, per germline (reference sequence). CDR3 sequence reads: CASTFDRGTNYGYTF. The CDR3 nucleotides are TGTGCCAGCACGTTTGACCGGGGGACTAACTATGGCTACACCTTC.

This clone showed up just once. The chain recombines TRBV27 with TRBJ2-3; TRBD1 matches 8 bases. This CDR3 contains 15 residues. V lost 8 bases, J lost 2 bases, and 9 bases stayed unmatched. CDR1 and CDR2 (germline): MNHEY, SMNVEV (reference sequence). The CDR3, as DNA: TGTGCCAGCCGAAGACAGGGGTTTATCACAGATACGCAGTATTTT. Translated: CASRRQGFITDTQYF.

The chain combines TRBV25-1 with TRBJ2-7; D unresolved. V lost 10 bases and J 4 bases, leaving 17 bases between the germline ends. Germline lookup yields CDR1 MGHDK and CDR2 SYGVNS. This CDR3 comprises 13 residues. CDR3: CATTPQVGYEQYF. The CDR3 DNA reads TGTGCCACCACACCCCAAGTAGGATACGAGCAGTACTTC.

The chain employs TRBV10-3 and TRBJ2-2; 9 bases fit TRBD1. The CDR3 runs to 15 residues. CDR1 and CDR2 (germline): ENHRY, SYGVKD. J was trimmed by 5 bases and V by 5 bases; bases with no gene match: 6. This chain's CDR3 is CAISFDDRGTGELFF. The CDR3 nucleotides read TGTGCCATCAGTTTCGACGACAGGGGGACCGGGGAGCTGTTTTTT.

The gene calls are TRBV2 and TRBJ2-1; 10 nucleotides align to TRBD1. Germline V gene data show CDR1 as SNHLY and CDR2 as FYNNEI. Unmatched junction bases numbered 7, after V lost 4 bases and J lost 4 bases. This CDR3 region has 16 residues. DNA for the CDR3: TGTGCCAGCAGTGGGATCCGGGACAGGGGATACAATGAGCAGTTCTTC. It specifies CASSGIRDRGYNEQFF.

Notes on this clone: The same CDR3 can be traced to other DNA sequences in this sample. This chain uses TRBV5-1 with TRBJ1-2; D is uncertain. The V and J ends lost 3 bases and 2 bases respectively, with 5 bases between them. The V gene's germline CDR1 is SGHRS and CDR2 YFSETQ. The CDR3 covers 12 residues. CDR3 protein: CASSSENYGYTF. CDR3 sequence (DNA): TGCGCCAGCAGCTCTGAGAACTATGGCTACACCTTC.

As for this clone: This CDR3 is also generated by other DNA sequences in the sample. V gene TRBV2 combines with J gene TRBJ1-2; TRBD1 aligns across 7 bases. Germline CDR1 reads SNHLY; CDR2 reads FYNNEI. CDR3 length equals 12 residues. V lost 6 bases and J lost 5; bases outside the gene matches: 3. The CDR3 spells CASRGTDYGYTF. CDR3 DNA: TGTGCCAGCAGAGGGACAGATTATGGCTACACCTTC.

J is TRBJ1-2 and V is TRBV6-5; D uncertain. V lost 6 bases and J lost 8, with 10 bases in between. Germline V lookup: CDR1 MNHEY, CDR2 SVGAGI. CDR3 length: 11 residues. In DNA form, the CDR3 reads TGTGCCAGCAGGGGGTTCCGCGGCTACACCTTC. Its protein product is CASRGFRGYTF.

V and J are TRBV18 and TRBJ1-5; no clear D gene. CDR1 KGHSH and CDR2 LQKENI come from the germline V gene. V dropped 1 base and J dropped 2 bases, with 15 bases sitting between them. The CDR3 runs to 17 residues. The DNA of the CDR3 is TGTGCCAGCTCACCACTGCCTGTCCCGGCGGGCAATCAGCCCCAGCATTTT. Translated, it gives CASSPLPVPAGNQPQHF.

The V gene is TRBV20-1, the J gene TRBJ2-1; D gene ambiguous. With 4 bases removed from V and 8 bases from J, the gap between germline ends came to 9 bases. Germline V gene sequence: CDR1 DFQATT, CDR2 SNEGSKA (reference sequence). The CDR3 consists of 11 residues. This CDR3 is CSATPHDEQFF. CDR3 DNA sequence: TGCAGTGCTACCCCCCACGATGAGCAGTTCTTC.

As to this clone: This sample includes further DNA sequences coding for the same CDR3. The CDR3 here is CASSLVAGSNTEAFF. The DNA for the CDR3 is TGCGCCAGCAGCTTGGTCGCCGGGTCGAACACTGAAGCTTTCTTT. The chain has TRBV5-1 and TRBJ1-1; D gene uncertain. The CDR3 totals 15 residues. Trimming shortened V by 0 bases and J by 1 base, and 10 bases separated the two germline ends. In germline, CDR1 is SGHRS, CDR2 YFSETQ.

Note on this clone: At the DNA level, this CDR3 is encoded by other sequences in the same sample as well. The V gene is TRBV30, the J gene TRBJ1-1; D unclear. The germline gives CDR1 GTSNPN, CDR2 SVGIG (reference sequence). This CDR3 region has 13 residues. V lost 4 bases and J lost 3, with 12 bases in between. The CDR3 DNA is TGTGCCTGGACCGGGAGTGGGGACACTGAAGCTTTCTTT. It specifies CAWTGSGDTEAFF.

V and J are TRBV6-5 and TRBJ1-4, with no clear D. The germline gives CDR1 MNHEY, CDR2 SVGAGI. CDR3 length: 14 amino acids. V was cut by 5 bases and J by 0 bases, with 7 bases left in between. This chain's CDR3 is CASSVSATNEKLFF. The CDR3 nucleotides read TGTGCCAGCAGTGTCAGTGCAACTAATGAAAAACTGTTTTTT.

This chain connects TRBV6-6 to TRBJ1-5; D unclear. Deletions cut 6 bases from V and 0 bases from J, with 15 bases between. The CDR3 consists of 16 residues. CDR1 and CDR2 (germline): MNHNY, SVGAGI (reference sequence). CDR3 sequence: CASSQLREDSNQPQHF. The CDR3 DNA reads as TGTGCCAGCAGCCAACTCCGGGAGGATAGCAATCAGCCCCAGCATTTT.

The chain couples TRBV11-2 to TRBJ1-4; no clear D. Germline values: CDR1 SGHAT, CDR2 FQNNGV. This CDR3 spans 15 amino acids. V shed 5 bases and J shed 0 bases, with 10 bases lying between them. The CDR3 DNA is TGTGCCAGCAGCCCCAAGGGAGCAACTAATGAAAAACTGTTTTTT. This gives the protein CASSPKGATNEKLFF.

This sequence joins TRBV2 and TRBJ2-6; D is perhaps TRBD1 or TRBD2 (5 bases each). The CDR3 loop spans 14 amino acids. Germline CDR1 reads SNHLY; CDR2 reads FYNNEI. V lost 1 base to trimming and J lost 4 bases, with 5 bases between them. In DNA, the CDR3 is TGTGCCAGCAGTGAAGGGGACGGGGCCAACGTCCTGACTTTC. It specifies CASSEGDGANVLTF.

The chain employs TRBV9 and TRBJ2-2; 7 bases map to TRBD1. CDR3 length: 16 amino acids. Trimming removed 0 bases from V and 5 bases from J; junction bases left unmatched: 7. Germline CDR1 reads SGDLS; CDR2 reads YYNGEE. Written as DNA, the CDR3 is TGTGCCAGCAGCGTAGGAGACAGGGTTAGAACCGGGGAGCTGTTTTTT. This gives the protein CASSVGDRVRTGELFF.

The chain uses TRBV18 and TRBJ1-6; tentatively, D is TRBD1 (6 bases). This CDR3 is 15 amino acids long. The germline V and J ends were trimmed by 3 bases and 5 bases, with 11 bases remaining between them. The V gene's germline CDR1 is KGHSH and CDR2 LQKENI. As DNA, the CDR3 is TGTGCCAGCTCACCCGGGACACCCAATAATTCACCCCTCCACTTT. Translated: CASSPGTPNNSPLHF.

The chain combines TRBV19 with TRBJ1-2; D is undetermined. V shed 6 bases and J shed 7 bases, with 9 bases lying between them. CDR1 is LNHDA and CDR2 is SQIVND in the germline V gene (reference sequence). The CDR3 is 11 amino acids. The CDR3 is CASRLEGGYTF. Here the CDR3 DNA reads TGTGCCAGTAGGTTGGAAGGTGGCTACACCTTC. The whole variable domain, remainder taken from reference TRBV19 and TRBJ1-2, is DGGITQSPKYLFRKEGQNVTLSCEQNLNHDAMYWYRQDPGQGLRLIYYSQIVNDFQKGDIAEGYSVSREKKESFPLTVTSAQKNPTAFYLCASRLEGGYTFGSGTRLTVV.

The count of this clone is one. The chain recombines TRBV6-1 with TRBJ1-1; perhaps TRBD1 as D (6 bases). Germline CDR1 reads MNHNS; CDR2 reads SASEGT. Trimming cost V 7 bases and J 5 bases, with 14 bases left between them. This CDR3 region has 13 residues. The CDR3 loop reads CASILQGGTEAFF. The CDR3 DNA is TGTGCCAGCATCCTACAGGGCGGGACTGAAGCTTTCTTT.